The 32 T cell receptor beta chains below all came from one sample that was sequenced in a study of T-cell memory formation after mild COVID-19. TCRdb reprocessed the 5' RACE reads with MiXCR, giving one entry per CDR3 protein. Of hundreds of thousands of distinct CDR3 sequences listed, about 15% are singletons. The sequenced sample was PBMCs or a T cell subset sorted from them (not recorded which). Source of these receptors: a young man who had mild COVID-19 (a few samples of this study predate the infection). Cell type and time point are not known.

The rearrangement uses TRBV4-1 and TRBJ2-7; 10 bases map to TRBD1. The CDR3 contains 13 residues. Looked up from germline, CDR1 is MGHRA and CDR2 is YSYEKL. Trimming at V came to 7 bases and at J to 3 bases, leaving 3 bases not matched to a gene. The DNA of the CDR3 is TGCGCCAGCACCCGGGACAGGGGCTACGAGCAGTACTTC. This sequence encodes CASTRDRGYEQYF.

This clonotype was seen a single time. The chain recombines TRBV7-3 with TRBJ2-2; 8 nucleotides match TRBD1. The CDR3 has 15 amino acids. Germline CDR1 reads SGHTA; CDR2 reads FQGTGA. V shed 2 bases, J shed 6 bases, and the junction held 5 bases outside the gene matches. Here the CDR3 reads CASSLAYRGSGELFF. CDR3 sequence (DNA): TGTGCCAGCAGCTTAGCGTACAGGGGGTCCGGGGAGCTGTTTTTT. Full variable domain (outside the CDR3, taken from reference TRBV7-3 and TRBJ2-2): GAGVSQTPSNKVTEKGKYVELRCDPISGHTALYWYRQSLGQGPEFLIYFQGTGAADDSGLPNDRFFAVRPEGSVSTLKIQRTERGDSAVYLCASSLAYRGSGELFFGEGSRLTVL.

The gene calls are TRBV9 and TRBJ1-2, with D perhaps matching TRBD1 (5 bases). The CDR3 contains 15 residues. V was pared by 0 bases and J by 3 bases, with 12 bases between. CDR1 and CDR2 from the germline V gene are SGDLS and YYNGEE. In nucleotides, the CDR3 is TGTGCCAGCAGCGTAGAGGCAGGGCCTCACTATGGCTACACCTTC. Translation gives CASSVEAGPHYGYTF.

This clonotype was recorded at least ten times. This sequence joins TRBV19 and TRBJ2-1, with a possible D match to TRBD1 (6 bases). This CDR3 has 13 residues. Trimming removed 5 bases at V and 12 bases at J, with 17 bases between. The germline V gene has CDR1 LNHDA and CDR2 SQIVND (reference sequence). The CDR3 here is CASSVGTLLTQFF. CDR3 nucleotides: TGTGCCAGTAGTGTCGGGACACTACTTACGCAGTTCTTC.

The chain uses TRBV10-3 and TRBJ1-1; a possible D gene is TRBD1 (5 bases). The CDR3 length is 14 residues. Trimming removed 0 bases at V and 10 bases at J, with 15 bases between. Germline CDR1 reads ENHRY; CDR2 reads SYGVKD. The CDR3 nucleotides are TGTGCCATCAGTGAGTCCCGGGGGGTTTGGGGAGCTTTCTTT. Its protein is CAISESRGVWGAFF.

This clonotype was observed a few times. This rearrangement joins TRBV20-1 to TRBJ2-3, with D maybe TRBD2 (7 bases). V shed 6 bases and J shed 5 bases, with 15 bases lying between them. This CDR3 has 13 amino acids. Germline-derived CDR1 and CDR2 are DFQATT and SNEGSKA (reference sequence). CDR3 sequence: CSALRGGVDTQYF. DNA for the CDR3: TGCAGTGCCCTTCGAGGGGGGGTAGATACGCAGTATTTT.

The J gene is TRBJ2-3, the V gene TRBV6-6, with TRBD2 matching 8 bases. V was clipped by 6 bases and J by 2 bases; unmatched bases: 7. This CDR3 is 15 amino acids long. CDR1 MNHNY and CDR2 SVGAGI come from the germline V gene (reference sequence). The CDR3 region has the DNA TGTGCCAGCAGCCGCCAGCGGGGGCACACAGATACGCAGTATTTT. Translating it yields CASSRQRGHTDTQYF.

The chain links TRBV6-5 to TRBJ2-4, with D unresolved. V lost 3 bases and J 13 bases, leaving 13 bases between the germline ends. The CDR3 extends over 12 amino acids. The germline gives CDR1 MNHEY, CDR2 SVGAGI. The CDR3 protein is CASSYDGSSQYF. CDR3 in DNA: TGTGCCAGCAGTTATGACGGGTCGTCCCAGTACTTC.

V is TRBV12-3 or TRBV12-4 and J is TRBJ2-1; D gene uncertain. This CDR3 has 17 residues. Trimming stripped 3 bases from V and 5 bases from J, with 20 bases between. CDR3 sequence (DNA): TGTGCCAGCAGTTTCGAGGCATCCACGATCCCGAACAATGAGCAGTTCTTC. Translating it yields CASSFEASTIPNNEQFF.

This clonotype showed up many times. The chain uses TRBV5-1 and TRBJ1-1; possible D gene TRBD1, 6 bases. The germline CDR1 and CDR2 sequences are SGHRS and YFSETQ. V was shortened by 1 base and J by 0 bases, with 10 bases between the two germline ends. This CDR3 spans 15 amino acids. The CDR3 sequence: CASSLRGGMNTEAFF. In nucleotides, the CDR3 is TGCGCCAGCAGCTTGAGAGGGGGAATGAACACTGAAGCTTTCTTT.

This clonotype was observed a few times. The chain joins TRBV6-2 or TRBV6-3 to TRBJ1-1; no clear D gene. CDR1 is MNHEY, CDR2 SVGEGT, per germline. Trimming took off 0 bases at V and 8 bases at J, with 4 bases between the two ends. This CDR3 region has 11 residues. CDR3 region: CASSYSAEAFF. The CDR3 bases are TGTGCCAGCAGTTACTCGGCAGAAGCTTTCTTT.

The V and J genes are TRBV20-1 and TRBJ1-4; possibly TRBD1 for D (5 bases). There are 16 residues in the CDR3. Trimming shortened V by 2 bases and J by 4 bases, and 17 bases separated the two germline ends. Looked up from germline, CDR1 is DFQATT and CDR2 is SNEGSKA (reference sequence). DNA of the CDR3: TGCAGTGCTAGATCTTTGCTTGGGGCGCTTAATGAAAAACTGTTTTTT. Translating it yields CSARSLLGALNEKLFF.

This clonotype has just a few counts. The chain carries TRBV5-1 and TRBJ2-1; possibly TRBD1 for D (6 bases). Trimming shortened V by 4 bases and J by 0 bases, and 14 bases separated the two germline ends. The CDR3 runs to 16 residues. The V gene's germline CDR1 is SGHRS and CDR2 YFSETQ. The CDR3 bases are TGCGCCAGCAGCCAGACCCCAGGGGCCTCCTACAATGAGCAGTTCTTC. Protein: CASSQTPGASYNEQFF. The whole variable domain, remainder taken from reference TRBV5-1 and TRBJ2-1, is KAGVTQTPRYLIKTRGQQVTLSCSPISGHRSVSWYQQTPGQGLQFLFEYFSETQRNKGNFPGRFSGRQFSNSRSEMNVSTLELGDSALYLCASSQTPGASYNEQFFGPGTRLTVL.

This clonotype was seen ten or more times. The V and J genes are TRBV5-1 and TRBJ2-5; the match to TRBD2 covers 9 bases. V trimming: 1 base; J trimming: 4 bases; junction bases outside the gene matches: 5. This CDR3 contains 15 residues. The germline V gene has CDR1 SGHRS and CDR2 YFSETQ. The CDR3 DNA follows: TGCGCCAGCAGCTTGAGTCTAGCGGGGTCAGAGACCCAGTACTTC. This sequence encodes CASSLSLAGSETQYF.

The V and J genes are TRBV7-2 and TRBJ2-2; D is undetermined. V dropped 5 bases and J dropped 4 bases, with 8 bases sitting between them. Germline V gives CDR1 SGHTA, CDR2 FQGNSA. CDR3 length equals 13 residues. The CDR3 protein is CASSTFPTGELFF. CDR3 nucleotides: TGTGCCAGCAGCACGTTCCCCACCGGGGAGCTGTTTTTT.

This clonotype was counted a few times. This chain joins TRBV7-9 and TRBJ2-5; no clear D gene. Per the germline V gene, CDR1 is SEHNR and CDR2 is FQNEAQ (reference sequence). V lost 8 bases, J lost 1 base, and 5 bases lay in between. The CDR3 totals 11 residues. The CDR3: CASVGQETQYF. CDR3 nucleotide sequence: TGTGCCAGCGTCGGCCAAGAGACCCAGTACTTC.

This clonotype was seen at least ten times. V and J are TRBV7-8 and TRBJ1-1, with D unclear. V was trimmed by 1 base and J by 2 bases, leaving 20 bases between them. Germline values: CDR1 SGHVS, CDR2 FQNEAQ. CDR3 length: 18 residues. Here the CDR3 DNA reads TGTGCCAGCAGCTTAGGCCGTCGTAGTGCGGGGTCAAACACTGAAGCTTTCTTT. This codes for CASSLGRRSAGSNTEAFF. Full variable domain (remainder filled in from reference TRBV7-8 and TRBJ1-1): GAGVSQSPRYKVAKRGQDVALRCDPISGHVSLFWYQQALGQGPEFLTYFQNEAQLDKSGLPSDRFFAERPEGSVSTLKIQRTQQEDSAVYLCASSLGRRSAGSNTEAFFGQGTRLTVV.

This clonotype has a handful of counts. The chain recombines TRBV7-6 with TRBJ2-1; D might be TRBD1 or TRBD2, each matching 7 bases. Trimming shortened V by 4 bases and J by 10 bases, and 14 bases separated the two germline ends. This CDR3 spans 13 amino acids. CDR1 SGHVS and CDR2 FNYEAQ come from the germline V gene. The CDR3 coding sequence is TGTGCCAGCAGCTCACTAGCGACAGGGGAGCAGTTCTTC. Translating gives CASSSLATGEQFF.

The rearrangement links TRBV10-3 to TRBJ2-5; D unresolved. Germline V lookup: CDR1 ENHRY, CDR2 SYGVKD. The CDR3 length is 14 residues. V was clipped by 6 bases and J by 4 bases, with 15 bases between them. This chain's CDR3 is CAISRTLTGETQYF. The CDR3 bases are TGTGCCATCAGCAGAACCCTAACGGGAGAGACCCAGTACTTC.

The rearrangement uses TRBV18 and TRBJ2-7; the D gene is possibly TRBD1 (5 bases). CDR1 and CDR2 from the germline V gene are KGHSH and LQKENI. The CDR3 loop spans 13 amino acids. With 6 bases removed from V and 3 bases from J, the gap between germline ends came to 12 bases. CDR3 coding DNA: TGTGCCAGCTCCCGGGCAGGGTACTACGAGCAGTACGTC. Protein sequence: CASSRAGYYEQYV.

There are a few counts of this clonotype. Written as DNA, the CDR3 is TGCAGTGCTAGAGTGAGCGGGGGCCCCGCTGAGCAGTTCTTC. Its translation: CSARVSGGPAEQFF. This sequence joins TRBV20-1 and TRBJ2-1; TRBD2 matches 8 bases. The CDR3 covers 14 residues. The V and J ends lost 1 base and 9 bases, in that order; junction bases with no gene match: 8. CDR1 is DFQATT, CDR2 SNEGSKA, per germline (reference sequence).

This clonotype was picked up many times. The CDR3 DNA reads TGCGCCAGCAGCTACAGGGGACTAGCGGGCACAGATACGCAGTATTTT. This sequence encodes CASSYRGLAGTDTQYF. The chain employs TRBV5-1 and TRBJ2-3; 11 bases fit TRBD2. The V gene's germline CDR1 is SGHRS and CDR2 YFSETQ. CDR3 size: 16 residues. Trimming removed 3 bases from V and 1 base from J; junction bases left unmatched: 4.

The rearrangement joins TRBV6-6 to TRBJ1-2; D uncertain. This CDR3 region has 14 residues. The germline V gene has CDR1 MNHNY and CDR2 SVGAGI (reference sequence). V gave up 0 bases and J gave up 7 bases, with 12 bases separating them. The CDR3 DNA sequence: TGTGCCAGCAGTTACTCGGGAATGAACCCTGGCTACACCTTC. It is translated as CASSYSGMNPGYTF.

This clonotype was observed a few times. The rearrangement links TRBV29-1 to TRBJ1-2, with D possibly matching TRBD1 (6 bases). Germline values: CDR1 SQVTM, CDR2 ANQGSEA. The CDR3 length is 13 residues. The germline V and J ends were trimmed by 5 bases and 1 base, with 11 bases remaining between them. The CDR3 loop reads CSVRRQDNYGYTF. Written as DNA, the CDR3 is TGCAGCGTTAGGAGACAGGATAACTATGGCTACACCTTC.

Ten or more counts support this clonotype. V is TRBV20-1 and J is TRBJ1-1; 7 bases are a match to TRBD1. The length of the CDR3 is 13 residues. V lost 7 bases, J lost 6 bases, and 11 bases stayed unmatched. The germline V gene has CDR1 DFQATT and CDR2 SNEGSKA (reference sequence). DNA of the CDR3: TGCAGTGTCCCGTCCGGGACAGTCCCTGAAGCTTTCTTT. This encodes CSVPSGTVPEAFF.

The rearrangement links TRBV30 to TRBJ2-1; possible D gene TRBD2, 5 bases. V lost 2 bases, J lost 8 bases, and 7 bases lay in between. CDR3 size: 11 residues. The germline CDR1 and CDR2 sequences are GTSNPN and SVGIG (reference sequence). The CDR3, as DNA: TGTGCCTGGAGTCCGGGGTATGAGCAGTTCTTC. As protein: CAWSPGYEQFF. Drawing the rest from reference TRBV30 and TRBJ2-1, the complete variable domain is SQTIHQWPATLVQPVGSPLSLECTVEGTSNPNLYWYRQAAGRGLQLLFYSVGIGQISSEVPQNLSASRPQDRQFILSSKKLLLSDSGFYLCAWSPGYEQFFGPGTRLTVL.

In this sample, this clonotype turned up a few times. J is TRBJ2-7 and V is TRBV6-5, with 7 bases fitting TRBD2. J gave up 1 base and V 7 bases, and 7 bases lay outside the gene matches. Germline CDR1 MNHEY, CDR2 SVGAGI. CDR3 length: 14 amino acids. CDR3: CASTPWGGSYEQYF. In nucleotides, the CDR3 is TGTGCCAGCACCCCCTGGGGGGGGTCCTACGAGCAGTACTTC.

This clonotype was found many times. This chain connects TRBV2 to TRBJ2-7; maybe TRBD1 (6 bases). Trimming removed 4 bases at V and 3 bases at J, with 13 bases between. Germline V gives CDR1 SNHLY, CDR2 FYNNEI. The CDR3 totals 14 residues. In DNA, the CDR3 is TGTGCCAGCAGTGGGACAGATGTTGACTACGAGCAGTACTTC. Amino acid sequence: CASSGTDVDYEQYF.

This clonotype appeared a few times. The V call is TRBV5-4, the J call TRBJ2-2, with D possibly matching TRBD1 (5 bases). CDR3 length: 13 amino acids. The V gene lost 4 bases and the J gene lost 4 bases, with 8 bases spanning the gap. CDR1 SGHNT and CDR2 YYREEE come from the germline V gene (reference sequence). The CDR3 region is CASSPDITGELFF. CDR3 in DNA: TGTGCCAGCAGCCCGGACATCACCGGGGAGCTGTTTTTT.

The V and J genes are TRBV10-3 and TRBJ2-7, with D perhaps TRBD2 (6 bases). This CDR3 contains 14 residues. Germline CDR1 and CDR2: ENHRY and SYGVKD. The V gene lost 3 bases and the J gene lost 5 bases, with 14 bases spanning the gap. The DNA of the CDR3 is TGTGCCATCAGTGAAGGAGGGATTCGGGACGAGCAGTACTTC. This translates into CAISEGGIRDEQYF.

The chain recombines TRBV27 with TRBJ1-5; 7 bases agree with TRBD1. The CDR3 totals 15 residues. The ends lost 6 bases at V and 3 bases at J; junction bases unmatched: 8. Germline CDR1 is MNHEY and CDR2 is SMNVEV (reference sequence). The CDR3 reads CASSQQGGPNQPQHF. In DNA form, the CDR3 reads TGTGCCAGCAGCCAGCAGGGGGGACCCAATCAGCCCCAGCATTTT.

This clonotype was counted a few times. The chain uses TRBV5-1 and TRBJ2-3; D gene uncertain. The CDR3 spans 12 residues. V was pared by 7 bases and J by 0 bases, with 6 bases between. Germline V gene lookup returns CDR1 SGHRS and CDR2 YFSETQ. The CDR3 DNA sequence: TGCGCCAGCGGGGTCAGCACAGATACGCAGTATTTT. It is translated as CASGVSTDTQYF.